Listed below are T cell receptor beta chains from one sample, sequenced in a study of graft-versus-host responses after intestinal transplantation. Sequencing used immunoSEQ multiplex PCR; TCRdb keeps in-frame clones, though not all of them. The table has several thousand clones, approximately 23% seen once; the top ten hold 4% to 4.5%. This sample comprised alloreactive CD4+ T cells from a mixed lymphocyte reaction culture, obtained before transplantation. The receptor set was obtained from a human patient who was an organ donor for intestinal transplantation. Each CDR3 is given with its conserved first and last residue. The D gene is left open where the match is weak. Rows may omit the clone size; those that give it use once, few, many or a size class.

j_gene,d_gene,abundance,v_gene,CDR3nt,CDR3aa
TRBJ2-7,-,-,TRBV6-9,TGTGCCAGCAGTCAACTCGGTCCAGGGAACCCCTACGAGCAGTACTTC,CASSQLGPGNPYEQYF
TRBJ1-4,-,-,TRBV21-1,TGTGCCAGCAGCTTGCGTTTAGCTACAAAGGTGCATAATGAAAAACTGTTTTTT,CASSLRLATKVHNEKLFF
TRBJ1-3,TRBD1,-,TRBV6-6,TGTGCCAGCAGTCTTGGGACAGTTGGAAACACCATATATTTT,CASSLGTVGNTIYF
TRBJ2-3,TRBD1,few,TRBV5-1,TGCGCCAGCAGCTTGGGACAGGTACGGACAGGGAGGAACACAGATACGCAGTATTTT,CASSLGQVRTGRNTDTQYF
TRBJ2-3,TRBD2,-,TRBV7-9,TGTGCCAGCAGCTTTGGAACGGGAGGGCCAGATACGCAGTATTTT,CASSFGTGGPDTQYF
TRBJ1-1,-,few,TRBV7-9,TGTGCCAGCAGCTTCGAGATGAACACTGAAGCTTTCTTT,CASSFEMNTEAFF
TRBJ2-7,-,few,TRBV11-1,TGTGCCAGCAGCTTTGGCGGCTACGAGCAGTACTTC,CASSFGGYEQYF
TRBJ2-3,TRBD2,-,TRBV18,TGTGCCAGCTCACCACTTGCTAGCGGGAGTGATACGCAGTATTTT,CASSPLASGSDTQYF
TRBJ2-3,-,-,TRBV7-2,TGTGCCAGCAGCTTAGCGGGTTTAACGGATACGCAGTATTTT,CASSLAGLTDTQYF
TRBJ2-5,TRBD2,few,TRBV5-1,TGCGCCAGCAGCTTGACTAGCGGGAGAGAGACCCAGTACTTC,CASSLTSGRETQYF
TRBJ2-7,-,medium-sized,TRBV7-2,TGTGCCAGCAGCTTTAGCCGGGGCGGCGAGCAGTACTTC,CASSFSRGGEQYF
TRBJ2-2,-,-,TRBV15,TGTGCCACCAGCAGAGAGGCCAGAAGGGAGCTGTTTTTT,CATSREARRELFF
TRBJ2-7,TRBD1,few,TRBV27,TGTGCCAGCAGTCACACAGGGGGCCTTAGCTTCTACGAGCAGTACTTC,CASSHTGGLSFYEQYF
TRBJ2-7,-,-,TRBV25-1,TGTGCCAGCAGTGAACTAGATGGGCGGGACAGCTACGAGCAGTACTTC,CASSELDGRDSYEQYF
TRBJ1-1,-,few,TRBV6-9,TGTGCCAGCAGTTACGCAGGGTGGGATAACACTGAAGCTTTCTTT,CASSYAGWDNTEAFF
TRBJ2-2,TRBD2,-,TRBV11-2,TGTGCCAGCAGCCGGGGACTAGCGGGAGGAGGCACCGGGGAGCTGTTTTTT,CASSRGLAGGGTGELFF
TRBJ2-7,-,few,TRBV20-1,TGCAGTGCTAGAGATAGCTACGAGCAGTACTTC,CSARDSYEQYF
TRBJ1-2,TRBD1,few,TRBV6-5,TGTGCCAGCAGTGGACAGGGGGACTATGGCTACACCTTC,CASSGQGDYGYTF
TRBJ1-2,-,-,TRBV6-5,TGTGCCAGCAGTATAGGGACAAAACTATATGGCTACACCTTC,CASSIGTKLYGYTF
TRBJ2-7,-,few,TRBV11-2,TGTGCCAGCAGCTTAGTCTGGACTGCAGGCGGTCTCGAGCAGTACTTC,CASSLVWTAGGLEQYF
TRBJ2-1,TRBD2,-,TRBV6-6,TGTGCCAGCAGGGGACTAGCGGTTACTGAGCAGTTCTTC,CASRGLAVTEQFF
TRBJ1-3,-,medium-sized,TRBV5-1,TGCGCCAGCAGCTTGGCGGGGGTCTCCGGAAACACCATATATTTT,CASSLAGVSGNTIYF
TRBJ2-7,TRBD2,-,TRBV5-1,TGCGCCAGCAGCCCGGACCGACTAGCGCACTCCTACGAGCAGTACTTC,CASSPDRLAHSYEQYF
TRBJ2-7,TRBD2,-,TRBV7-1,TGTGCCAGCAGCTCCGGGACTAGAAGGGAGCAGTACTTC,CASSSGTRREQYF
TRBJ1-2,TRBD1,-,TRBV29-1,TGCAGCATAGGGACAGGGGGCTATGGCTACACCTTC,CSIGTGGYGYTF
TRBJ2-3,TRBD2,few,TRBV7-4,TGTGCCAGCAGCTTAGCACTAGCGGGAGGAGTAGATACGCAGTATTTT,CASSLALAGGVDTQYF
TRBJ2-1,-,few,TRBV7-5,TGTGCCAGCACTTCCCTCAATGAGCAGTTCTTC,CASTSLNEQFF
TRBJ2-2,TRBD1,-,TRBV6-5,TGTGCCAGCAGACAGACAGGGGGTACCGGGGAGCTGTTTTTT,CASRQTGGTGELFF
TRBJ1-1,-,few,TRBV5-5,TGTGCCAGCAGTTATACCCAGGTGAACACTGAAGCTTTCTTT,CASSYTQVNTEAFF
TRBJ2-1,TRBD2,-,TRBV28,TGTGCCAGCAGCCAAACTAGCGGGTTGATGCAGTTCTTC,CASSQTSGLMQFF
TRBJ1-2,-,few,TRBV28,TGTGCCAGCAGGCGTACCCTCCTCGCAGGGGCTGGCTATGGCTACACCTTC,CASRRTLLAGAGYGYTF
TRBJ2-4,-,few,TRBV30,TGTGCCTGGAGTTCAGGGGTTGGGGGCGACAGTCTAGCCAAAAACATTCAGTACTTC,CAWSSGVGGDSLAKNIQYF
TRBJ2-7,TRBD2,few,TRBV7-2,TGTGCCAGCAGCTTAGGAGGACTAGCGGGTATTGAGCAGTACTTC,CASSLGGLAGIEQYF
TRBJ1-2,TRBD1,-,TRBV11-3,TGTGCCAGCAGCTTGGATACCCAGACAGGGTACTATGGCTACACCTTC,CASSLDTQTGYYGYTF
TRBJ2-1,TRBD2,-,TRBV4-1,TGCGCCAGCAGCCAAGATTTAGGGAGGGGCGATGAGCAGTTCTTC,CASSQDLGRGDEQFF
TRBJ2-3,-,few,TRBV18,TGTGCCAGCTCACCACTAGCGGGCACAGATACGCAGTATTTT,CASSPLAGTDTQYF
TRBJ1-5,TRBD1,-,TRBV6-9,TGTGCCAGCAGCCCGGACAGGGACTATGGGCCCCAGCATTTT,CASSPDRDYGPQHF
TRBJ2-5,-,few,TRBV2,TGTGCCAGCAGTGATGCTTTTGGTGGCGAGGACGTGGTTGCACAAGAGACCCAGTACTTC,CASSDAFGGEDVVAQETQYF
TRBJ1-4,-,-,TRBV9,TGTGCCAGCAGCGTAGCAGGATATAATGAAAAACTGTTTTTT,CASSVAGYNEKLFF
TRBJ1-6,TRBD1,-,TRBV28,TGTGCCAGCAGCGATTACGGACAGGGTAATTCACCCCTCCACTTT,CASSDYGQGNSPLHF